One sample yielded the 18 T cell receptor beta chains listed below, sequenced in a study of T cell responses to AZD1222 COVID-19 vaccine. The assay was immunoSEQ multiplex PCR, and TCRdb's table has in-frame clones only and misses some. The table records about 100,000 clones, roughly 89% of them present only once. The sample consisted of peripheral blood, taken on day 0 of AZD1222 vaccination. All receptors derive from an adult in good health.

This chain joins TRBV19 and TRBJ1-3; D not resolved. The V end was cut by 5 bases, the J end by 3 bases, with 14 bases between. The germline CDR1 and CDR2 sequences are LNHDA and SQIVND (reference sequence). This CDR3 contains 15 residues. In DNA, the CDR3 is TGTGCCAGTAGTCGCTTGACTTGGGGTGGAAACACCATATATTTT. It translates to CASSRLTWGGNTIYF.

This chain joins TRBV27 and TRBJ1-5, with 7 bases matching TRBD1. The junction had 4 bases not matched to a gene; V was cut back by 7 bases and J by 1 base. This CDR3 comprises 14 residues. Looked up from germline, CDR1 is MNHEY and CDR2 is SMNVEV (reference sequence). The DNA for the CDR3 is TGTGCCAGCACTGACAGGGTGAGCAATCAGCCCCAGCATTTT. Translation: CASTDRVSNQPQHF.

V gene TRBV9 combines with J gene TRBJ2-1; 10 positions match TRBD1. The CDR3 contains 15 residues. Looked up from germline, CDR1 is SGDLS and CDR2 is YYNGEE. V shed 0 bases, J shed 6 bases, and the junction held 3 bases outside the gene matches. The CDR3 bases are TGTGCCAGCAGCGTAGAGGGACAGGGGCCCAATGAGCAGTTCTTC. Translated, it gives CASSVEGQGPNEQFF.

V and J are TRBV3-1 (or the pseudogene TRBV3-2) and TRBJ1-1; D unresolved. CDR3 length equals 12 residues. Germline V gene lookup returns CDR1 LGHDT and CDR2 YNNKEL (reference sequence). V was trimmed by 0 bases and J by 10 bases, leaving 9 bases between them. The DNA of the CDR3 is TGTGCCAGCAGCCAAGACGTTCAGCGAGCTTTCTTT. As protein: CASSQDVQRAFF.

V gene TRBV5-1 combines with J gene TRBJ2-2, with TRBD1 identical over 10 bases. Trimming removed 4 bases from V and 6 bases from J; junction bases left unmatched: 6. This CDR3 has 15 amino acids. CDR1 and CDR2 (germline): SGHRS, YFSETQ. CDR3 coding DNA: TGCGCCAGCAGCACGACAGGGGGCTCGGCCGGGGAGCTGTTTTTT. Its translation: CASSTTGGSAGELFF.

The chain recombines TRBV11-3 with TRBJ2-3; D ambiguous. CDR3 length: 13 amino acids. V dropped 3 bases and J dropped 4 bases, with 8 bases sitting between them. Germline V gene data show CDR1 as SGHNT and CDR2 as YENEEA. CDR3 amino acids: CASSFSTADTQYF. CDR3 in DNA: TGTGCCAGCAGCTTCTCCACCGCAGATACGCAGTATTTT.

The chain carries TRBV10-3 and TRBJ2-2; D is perhaps TRBD1 (5 bases). The V gene's germline CDR1 is ENHRY and CDR2 SYGVKD. This CDR3 spans 15 amino acids. V dropped 0 bases and J dropped 1 base, with 6 bases sitting between them. CDR3 nucleotide sequence: TGTGCCATCAGTGAGTCTACAGGGAACACCGGGGAGCTGTTTTTT. This gives the protein CAISESTGNTGELFF.

The rearrangement links TRBV7-2 to TRBJ2-1, with 7 bases matching TRBD2. Germline trimming cut 6 bases from V and 6 bases from J; bases unmatched to any gene: 8. This CDR3 region has 14 residues. Germline lookup yields CDR1 SGHTA and CDR2 FQGNSA. The CDR3 DNA follows: TGTGCCAGCAGTCCTGGACTAGGAGGCAATGAGCAGTTCTTC. This gives the protein CASSPGLGGNEQFF.

V is TRBV20-1 and J is TRBJ2-5, with TRBD2 matching 7 bases. This CDR3 contains 15 residues. Unmatched junction bases numbered 9, after V lost 3 bases and J lost 2 bases. Germline assignment: CDR1 DFQATT and CDR2 SNEGSKA (reference sequence). The CDR3 sequence: CSASGWEGPQETQYF. In DNA, the CDR3 is TGCAGTGCTAGTGGCTGGGAGGGCCCTCAAGAGACCCAGTACTTC.

J is TRBJ1-2 and V is TRBV7-2; D is uncertain. CDR1 is SGHTA and CDR2 is FQGNSA in the germline V gene. The CDR3 contains 15 residues. Between the trimmed V and J ends, which lost 4 bases and 2 bases, there was a span of 14 bases. CDR3 protein: CASSSPPEGNYGYTF. The CDR3 coding sequence is TGTGCCAGCAGCTCCCCGCCGGAGGGCAACTATGGCTACACCTTC.

The chain combines TRBV9 with TRBJ1-2, with D possibly being TRBD1 (6 bases). Per the germline V gene, CDR1 is SGDLS and CDR2 is YYNGEE. The CDR3 contains 15 residues. V lost 3 bases and J lost 1, with 13 bases in between. The CDR3 DNA reads TGTGCCAGCAGCGGTCAAACAGGGATTAACTATGGCTACACCTTC. Its protein product is CASSGQTGINYGYTF. The variable domain in full, with the rest retrieved from reference TRBV9 and TRBJ1-2, is DSGVTQTPKHLITATGQRVTLRCSPRSGDLSVYWYQQSLDQGLQFLIQYYNGEERAKGNILERFSAQQFPDLHSELNLSSLELGDSALYFCASSGQTGINYGYTFGSGTRLTVV.

This chain links TRBV19 with TRBJ1-2, with unresolved D. Trimming left V 6 bases short and J 2 bases short, with 22 bases between. CDR3 length equals 17 residues. Per the germline V gene, CDR1 is LNHDA and CDR2 is SQIVND (reference sequence). CDR3 loop: CASRIIGGSGGNYGYTF. The CDR3 DNA sequence: TGTGCCAGTAGGATAATTGGAGGGAGCGGAGGGAACTATGGCTACACCTTC.

The chain joins TRBV23-1 to TRBJ2-3; D uncertain. TRBV23-1 is an ORF for which the function is uncertain. The CDR3 contains 13 residues. Trimming left V 11 bases short and J 4 bases short, with 16 bases between. CDR3: CAPSARRSDTQYF. The DNA for the CDR3 is TGCGCCCCTTCGGCGAGACGATCAGATACGCAGTATTTT.

The chain couples TRBV3-1 (or the pseudogene TRBV3-2) to TRBJ1-1, with D possibly being TRBD1 (6 bases). The CDR3 extends over 14 amino acids. Germline V gene data show CDR1 as LGHDT and CDR2 as YNNKEL (reference sequence). V was trimmed by 4 bases and J by 11 bases, leaving 20 bases between them. CDR3 sequence (DNA): TGTGCCAGCAGCCCGGCACGTGGGGGCGCGGGGGCTTTCTTT. Translating gives CASSPARGGAGAFF.

This clone was seen a few times. This chain uses TRBV27 with TRBJ2-7, with D possibly called TRBD1 or TRBD2 (6 bases each). V lost 6 bases and J 0 bases, leaving 12 bases between the germline ends. The CDR3 totals 14 residues. The germline CDR1 and CDR2 sequences are MNHEY and SMNVEV (reference sequence). The CDR3 is CASSPGALSYEQYF. The CDR3 nucleotides are TGTGCCAGCAGCCCGGGGGCCCTCTCCTACGAGCAGTACTTC.

V is TRBV6-6 and J is TRBJ1-2; perhaps TRBD1 as D (6 bases). Germline CDR1 and CDR2: MNHNY and SVGAGI (reference sequence). CDR3 length: 17 residues. The ends were cut back, 5 bases at V and 7 bases at J, with 26 bases in the middle. The CDR3 nucleotides are TGTGCCAGCAGTCTAGGTGGCAGGGGATCCGGGATCGGTGGCTACACCTTC. It is translated as CASSLGGRGSGIGGYTF.

The chain carries TRBV5-1 and TRBJ2-4, with D unclear. In germline, CDR1 is SGHRS, CDR2 YFSETQ. CDR3 length equals 15 residues. V shed 0 bases and J shed 7 bases, with 14 bases lying between them. CDR3 protein: CASSLAPSFSNIQYF. CDR3 nucleotide sequence: TGCGCCAGCAGCTTGGCCCCTTCATTCTCTAACATTCAGTACTTC.

The J gene is TRBJ2-1, the V gene TRBV5-4; D is undetermined. The CDR3 has 11 amino acids. The V and J ends lost 4 bases and 4 bases respectively, with 3 bases between them. The germline V gene has CDR1 SGHNT and CDR2 YYREEE (reference sequence). CDR3 loop: CASSLYNEQFF. CDR3 bases: TGTGCCAGCAGCCTTTACAATGAGCAGTTCTTC.